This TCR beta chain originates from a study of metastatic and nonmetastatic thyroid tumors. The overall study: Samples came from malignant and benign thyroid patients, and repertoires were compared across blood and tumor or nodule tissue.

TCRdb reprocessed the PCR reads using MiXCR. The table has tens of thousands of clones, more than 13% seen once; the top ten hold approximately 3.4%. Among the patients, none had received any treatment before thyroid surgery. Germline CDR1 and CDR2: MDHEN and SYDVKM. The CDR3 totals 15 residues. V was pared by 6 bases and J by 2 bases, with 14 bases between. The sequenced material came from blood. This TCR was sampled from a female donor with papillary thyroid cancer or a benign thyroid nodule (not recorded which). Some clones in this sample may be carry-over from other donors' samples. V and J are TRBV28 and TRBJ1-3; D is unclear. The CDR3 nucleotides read TGTGCCAGCAGCGAAGTCGGGCGGACTGGAAACACCATATATTTT. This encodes CASSEVGRTGNTIYF. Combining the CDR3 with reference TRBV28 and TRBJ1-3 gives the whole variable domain DVKVTQSSRYLVKRTGEKVFLECVQDMDHENMFWYRQDPGLGLRLIYFSYDVKMKEKGDIPEGYSVSREKKERFSLILESASTNQTSMYLCASSEVGRTGNTIYFGEGSWLTVV.